The clone carrying this T cell receptor (beta chain) was picked up a small number of times. MiXCR, applied by TCRdb to the reads, yields one record per CDR3 protein. The table has under 150,000 distinct CDR3 sequences, about 10% seen once. This entry is derived from a study of T cell repertoires in cytomegalovirus infection. The V gene's germline CDR1 is KGHSH and CDR2 LQKENI. V was shortened by 1 base and J by 0 bases, with 14 bases between the two germline ends. The CDR3 covers 17 residues. The sequencing input was PBMCs. J is TRBJ2-3 and V is TRBV18, with D unclear. This TCR came from a human donor in good health (CMV status not recorded). Some clones in this sample may be carry-over from other donors' samples. The CDR3 sequence: CASSPQSPAASTDTQYF. Here the CDR3 DNA reads TGTGCCAGCTCACCACAATCCCCGGCGGCTAGCACAGATACGCAGTATTTT.